This passage covers 5 T cell receptor beta chains from one sample sequenced in a study of blood T cell repertoires in COVID-19. Measured with immunoSEQ multiplex PCR; TCRdb has only the in-frame clones, and not every one. The sample lists approximately 400,000 clones, over 75% seen once, with 1% to 1.5% in the top ten. Material for sequencing was PBMCs or T cells enriched from blood (not recorded which). The receptors shown here come from a man younger than 40 who had recovered from COVID-19.

This clone is a singleton in its sample. The genes are TRBV28 and TRBJ2-5; 8 nucleotides match TRBD1. Germline V gene sequence: CDR1 MDHEN, CDR2 SYDVKM. There are 15 residues in the CDR3. V lost 7 bases, J lost 5 bases, and 12 bases stayed unmatched. As DNA, the CDR3 is TGTGCCAGCATCGCTAGGACAGGGAGATTTGAGACCCAGTACTTC. Its protein product is CASIARTGRFETQYF.

The V and J genes are TRBV7-9 and TRBJ2-3, with a tentative D call TRBD2 (5 bases). V was trimmed by 2 bases and J by 0 bases, leaving 12 bases between them. Germline lookup yields CDR1 SEHNR and CDR2 FQNEAQ (reference sequence). The CDR3 is 16 residues long. CDR3 protein: CASSLLIGLSTDTQYF. The DNA of the CDR3 is TGTGCCAGCAGCTTACTGATTGGACTCAGCACAGATACGCAGTATTTT.

J is TRBJ1-6 and V is TRBV6-4; 7 nucleotides line up with TRBD1. Germline values: CDR1 MRHNA, CDR2 SNTAGT. CDR3 length: 13 amino acids. Trimming removed 8 bases from V and 8 bases from J; junction bases left unmatched: 6. The CDR3 sequence is CASYRQGDSPLHF. The CDR3 DNA reads as TGTGCCAGCTACCGACAGGGCGATTCACCCCTCCACTTT.

The chain couples TRBV3-1 (or the pseudogene TRBV3-2) to TRBJ2-5; TRBD1 matches 7 bases. The CDR3 has 13 amino acids. Germline loops: CDR1 LGHDT, CDR2 YNNKEL (reference sequence). The trim removed 6 bases at V and 3 bases at J, leaving 4 bases unmatched. The CDR3: CASSPDREETQYF. The DNA of the CDR3 is TGTGCCAGCAGTCCTGACAGGGAAGAGACCCAGTACTTC.

The V gene is TRBV7-2, the J gene TRBJ2-6; 7 bases align to TRBD1. Unmatched junction bases numbered 10, after V lost 5 bases and J lost 3 bases. Germline V gene data show CDR1 as SGHTA and CDR2 as FQGNSA. This CDR3 comprises 17 residues. The CDR3 region has the DNA TGTGCCAGCAGCGGAGAGCGAGGGGGCCGTGGGGCCAACGTCCTGACTTTC. Translating it yields CASSGERGGRGANVLTF.